This TCR beta chain derives from a study of T cells in Graves' hyperthyroidism and ophthalmopathy. Study-level points and caveats: Clonotypes that were expanded in thyroid above 0.001 mostly appeared in blood too.

The CDR3 regions of TCR beta were amplified from RNA transcripts. TCR CDR3 underwent first-round RT-PCR with the HTBI primer set. Each CDR3 protein gets one entry after TCRdb re-called the multiplex PCR reads with MiXCR. The table includes around 560,000 distinct CDR3 sequences, over 15% detected once. It was uncontrolled infection, other autoimmune disease, pregnancy or lactation that excluded patients. The sample holds many counts of this clonotype. Its specificity is not known. The TCR sequence derives from a woman under 30 with Graves' hyperthyroidism. Input material: blood.

The CDR3 reads CASSVRTSYNEQFF. CDR3 nucleotides: TGCGCCAGCAGCGTGAGGACCTCCTACAATGAGCAGTTCTTC. V usage is TRBV5-1 and J usage is TRBJ2-1, with unresolved D. CDR3 length equals 14 residues. Trimming took 4 bases from V and 0 from J, leaving 8 bases between them. CDR1 is SGHRS, CDR2 YFSETQ, per germline.